Listed here is a single TCR beta chain. CDR1 SNHLY and CDR2 FYNNEI come from the germline V gene. The CDR3 spans 14 residues. V was shortened by 3 bases and J by 0 bases, with 7 bases between the two germline ends. MiXCR was run by TCRdb on the 5' RACE reads, yielding one entry per CDR3 protein. The sample consists of about 630,000 distinct CDR3 sequences, 10% to 15% of them appearing once. This specimen comes from a study of T cells after yellow fever vaccination. This specimen was PBMCs, taken on the day of the yellow fever booster vaccination. The chain has TRBV2 and TRBJ2-3; D gene ambiguous. The sequence was collected from a man aged 30-40 years who received the YFV17D yellow fever vaccine. CDR3 sequence (DNA): TGTGCCAGCAGTGACTTGGACAGCACAGATACGCAGTATTTT. It encodes CASSDLDSTDTQYF.